Here is one T cell receptor (beta chain) with its context. Germline V CDR1 and CDR2: SGHTA, FQGTGA. Trimming removed 4 bases at V and 8 bases at J, with 5 bases between. The CDR3 covers 11 residues. Source study methods: Reference gene primer amplification gave estimated nucleated cell counts. The data were produced by immunoSEQ multiplex PCR, yet TCRdb's version contains in-frame clones alone and is incomplete. That table is the source of V, J and clone size, and D and trimming were worked out from the DNA. The sample holds about 220,000 clones, around 80% seen once. This sample stems from a study of blood T cell repertoires in COVID-19. As for the study in general: Samples came from the United States, Italy and Spain, spanning acute and convalescent COVID-19. PBMCs, B-cell-depleted T cells, or T cells provided the cDNA or gDNA that made up the material.

Source material: peripheral blood. The chain couples TRBV7-3 to TRBJ2-2; D remains ambiguous. The receptor comes from a human donor in a cohort sampled during active COVID-19. Written as DNA, the CDR3 is TGTGCCAGCAGCTACGGGGGGGAGCTGTTTTTT. Protein: CASSYGGELFF.